The rows below give T cell receptor beta chains drawn from one sample of a study of blood T cell repertoires in COVID-19. Clones were sequenced by immunoSEQ multiplex PCR, and TCRdb holds only the in-frame ones, with some missing. The data contain roughly 280,000 clones, more than 80% of them seen just once; the ten biggest clones take up approximately 2.5%. Sequencing was carried out using PBMCs or T cells enriched from blood (not recorded which). Receptor source: a young woman who had recovered from COVID-19. The CDR3 runs from the conserved cysteine through the conserved F or W.

V gene,J gene,CDR3 protein
TRBV24-1,TRBJ2-7,CATSDLSDRAPYEQYF
TRBV3-1/TRBV3-2,TRBJ1-2,CASSIRGLTGGYTF
TRBV11-2,TRBJ2-5,CASSNSARGVTQYF
TRBV27,TRBJ2-1,CASSLIGLAGAEQFF
TRBV3-1/TRBV3-2,TRBJ2-2,CASSQAGTGELFF
TRBV19,TRBJ1-3,CASVIGDKSPSGNTIYF
TRBV19,TRBJ1-5,CASRNDRDRQPQHF
TRBV5-4,TRBJ2-7,CASSVLLSGGEQYF
TRBV4-2,TRBJ2-2,CASSRLAGGSNTGELFF
TRBV7-8,TRBJ2-1,CGTGLVQYEQFF
TRBV5-1,TRBJ1-6,CASSLSGTGISSYNSPLHF
TRBV3-1/TRBV3-2,TRBJ1-4,CASSLREGGEKLFF
TRBV30,TRBJ1-5,CAWSVWQGGQPQHF
TRBV6-5,TRBJ2-1,CASRTPVRDEQFF
TRBV11-2,TRBJ1-2,CASSPNQGNYGYTF
TRBV7-9,TRBJ1-2,CASSSGRGVGYTF
TRBV20-1,TRBJ1-2,CSARGTGTYTF
TRBV28,TRBJ2-5,CASSLGPQWGPGETQYF
TRBV28,TRBJ1-5,CASSLWDRTDSNQPQHF
TRBV19,TRBJ2-1,CASSPTGDEQFF
TRBV4-1,TRBJ1-6,CASSQLNGNNSPLHF
TRBV10-3,TRBJ1-3,CAAQGLSGNTIYF
TRBV7-3,TRBJ2-1,CASSAGQGKYNEQFF
TRBV15,TRBJ1-4,CATSSPSGGVAF
TRBV6-4,TRBJ2-3,CASSRSGGEIDTQYF
TRBV11-2,TRBJ1-4,CASSLDSQGNEKLFF
TRBV21-1,TRBJ2-5,CASIGGTYQETQYF
TRBV3-1/TRBV3-2,TRBJ1-2,CASSARGVYGYTF
TRBV12-5,TRBJ2-2,CASGLAQWEAGELFF
TRBV27,TRBJ1-4,CASSSLTGVRKLFF
TRBV6-1,TRBJ1-2,CASSEQGATGYTF
TRBV5-1,TRBJ2-5,CASSPGKGLANSETQYF
TRBV5-1,TRBJ1-1,CASSTDRGLTNTEAFF
TRBV7-8,TRBJ1-6,CASSPKGGNSPLHF
TRBV6-5,TRBJ1-5,CASREGNQPQHF
TRBV5-5,TRBJ1-2,CASSLTDRGGDYGYTF
TRBV7-2,TRBJ1-1,CASSLARWAMNTEAFF
TRBV29-1,TRBJ1-2,CSVGQGGRWNYGYTF
TRBV7-9,TRBJ1-6,CASSLDSSYNSPLHF
TRBV28,TRBJ2-5,CARPARDSEETQYF
TRBV27,TRBJ1-5,CASSFSGSNQPQHF
TRBV28,TRBJ1-1,CASSLSHSEAFF
TRBV6-5,TRBJ2-3,CASRRGGPSTDTQYF